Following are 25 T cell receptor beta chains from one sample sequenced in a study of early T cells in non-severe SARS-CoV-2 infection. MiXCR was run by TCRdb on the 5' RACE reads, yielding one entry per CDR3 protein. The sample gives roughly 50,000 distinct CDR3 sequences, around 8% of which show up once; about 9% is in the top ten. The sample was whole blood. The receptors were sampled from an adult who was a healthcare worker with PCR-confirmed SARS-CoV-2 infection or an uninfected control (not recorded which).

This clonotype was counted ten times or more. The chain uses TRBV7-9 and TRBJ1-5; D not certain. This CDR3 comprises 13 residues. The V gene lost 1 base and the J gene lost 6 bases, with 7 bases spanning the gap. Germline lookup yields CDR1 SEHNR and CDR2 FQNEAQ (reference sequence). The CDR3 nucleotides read TGTGCCAGCAGCTTAGGAGGCGGTCAGCCCCAGCATTTT. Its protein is CASSLGGGQPQHF. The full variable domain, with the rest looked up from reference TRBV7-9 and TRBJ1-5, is DTGVSQNPRHKITKRGQNVTFRCDPISEHNRLYWYRQTLGQGPEFLTYFQNEAQLEKSRLLSDRFSAERPKGSFSTLEIQRTEQGDSAMYLCASSLGGGQPQHFGDGTRLSIL.

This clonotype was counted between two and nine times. The CDR3 region has the DNA TGTGCCAGCAGCCCTGTGGCCGGGAGGAGCGAAAAACTGTTTTTT. The encoded protein is CASSPVAGRSEKLFF. The chain combines TRBV5-5 with TRBJ1-4; no reliable D call. The CDR3 contains 15 residues. V dropped 4 bases and J dropped 8 bases, with 18 bases sitting between them. CDR1 and CDR2 (germline): SGHKS, YYEKEE (reference sequence).

The CDR3 protein is CASSTGGRDEQYF. Written as DNA, the CDR3 is TGTGCCAGCAGCACCGGTGGGAGGGACGAGCAGTACTTC. This chain connects TRBV7-6 to TRBJ2-7, with 7 bases matching TRBD2. With 5 bases clipped from V and 5 bases from J, the junction kept 6 bases outside the gene matches. The germline gives CDR1 SGHVS, CDR2 FNYEAQ. CDR3 length: 13 amino acids.

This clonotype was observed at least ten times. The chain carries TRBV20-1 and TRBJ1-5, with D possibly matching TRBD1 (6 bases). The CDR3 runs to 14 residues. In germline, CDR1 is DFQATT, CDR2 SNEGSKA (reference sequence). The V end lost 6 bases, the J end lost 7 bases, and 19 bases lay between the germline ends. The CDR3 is CSAGGTGLGQPQHF. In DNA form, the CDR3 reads TGCAGTGCCGGAGGCACAGGGCTGGGGCAGCCCCAGCATTTT.

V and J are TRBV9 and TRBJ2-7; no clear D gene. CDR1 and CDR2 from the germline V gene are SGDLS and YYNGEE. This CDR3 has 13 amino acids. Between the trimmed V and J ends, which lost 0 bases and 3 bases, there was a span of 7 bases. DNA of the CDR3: TGTGCCAGCAGCGTAGGGGCCTTCTACGAGCAGTACTTC. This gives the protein CASSVGAFYEQYF. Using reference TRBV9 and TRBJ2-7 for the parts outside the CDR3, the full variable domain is DSGVTQTPKHLITATGQRVTLRCSPRSGDLSVYWYQQSLDQGLQFLIQYYNGEERAKGNILERFSAQQFPDLHSELNLSSLELGDSALYFCASSVGAFYEQYFGPGTRLTVT.

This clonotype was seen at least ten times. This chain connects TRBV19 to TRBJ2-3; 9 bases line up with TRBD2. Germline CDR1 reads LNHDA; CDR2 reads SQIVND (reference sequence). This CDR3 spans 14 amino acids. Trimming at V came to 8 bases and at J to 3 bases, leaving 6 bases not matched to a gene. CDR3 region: CASGSGGGTDTQYF. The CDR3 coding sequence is TGTGCCAGTGGTAGCGGGGGTGGGACAGATACGCAGTATTTT.

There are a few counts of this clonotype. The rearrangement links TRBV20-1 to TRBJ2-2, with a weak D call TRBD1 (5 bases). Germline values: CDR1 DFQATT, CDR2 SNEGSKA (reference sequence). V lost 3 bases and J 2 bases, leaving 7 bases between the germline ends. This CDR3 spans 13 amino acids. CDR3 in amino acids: CSARDINTGELFF. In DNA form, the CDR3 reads TGCAGTGCTAGGGACATAAACACCGGGGAGCTGTTTTTT.

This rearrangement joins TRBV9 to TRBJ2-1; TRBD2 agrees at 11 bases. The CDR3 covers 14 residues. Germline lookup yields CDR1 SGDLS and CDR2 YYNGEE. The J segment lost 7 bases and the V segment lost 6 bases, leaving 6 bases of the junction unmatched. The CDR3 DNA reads TGTGCCAGCACCTTAGCGGGGGGGCCAAATGAGCAGTTCTTC. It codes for CASTLAGGPNEQFF.

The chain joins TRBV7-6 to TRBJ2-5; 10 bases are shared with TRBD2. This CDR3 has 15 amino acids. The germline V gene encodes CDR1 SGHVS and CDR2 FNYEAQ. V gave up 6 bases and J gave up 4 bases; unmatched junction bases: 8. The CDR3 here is CASRVSGGTRETQYF. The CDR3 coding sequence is TGTGCCAGCAGAGTTAGCGGGGGGACTCGAGAGACCCAGTACTTC.

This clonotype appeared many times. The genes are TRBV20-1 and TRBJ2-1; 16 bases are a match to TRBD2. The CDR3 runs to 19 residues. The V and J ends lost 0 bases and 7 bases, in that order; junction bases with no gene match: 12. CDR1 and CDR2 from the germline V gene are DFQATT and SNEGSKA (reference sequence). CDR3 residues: CSARDRMGTSGGASNEQFF. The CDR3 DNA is TGCAGTGCTAGAGATCGAATGGGGACTAGCGGGGGGGCCAGTAATGAGCAGTTCTTC.

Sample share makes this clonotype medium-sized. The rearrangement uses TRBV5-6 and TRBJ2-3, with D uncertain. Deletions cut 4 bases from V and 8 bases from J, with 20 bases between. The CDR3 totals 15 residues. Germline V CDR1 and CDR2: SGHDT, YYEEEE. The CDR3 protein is CASSTRPQRWVTQYF. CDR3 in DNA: TGTGCCAGCAGCACGAGACCCCAGCGATGGGTTACGCAGTATTTT.

The CDR3 DNA is TGTGCCAGCAGCCCTCGGACAGGGAATGGCAATCAGCCCCAGCATTTT. As protein: CASSPRTGNGNQPQHF. This chain uses TRBV28 with TRBJ1-5; the match to TRBD1 covers 8 bases. The CDR3 loop spans 16 amino acids. Germline V gene lookup returns CDR1 MDHEN and CDR2 SYDVKM. V shed 6 bases and J 2 bases; nucleotides not matched to a gene: 9.

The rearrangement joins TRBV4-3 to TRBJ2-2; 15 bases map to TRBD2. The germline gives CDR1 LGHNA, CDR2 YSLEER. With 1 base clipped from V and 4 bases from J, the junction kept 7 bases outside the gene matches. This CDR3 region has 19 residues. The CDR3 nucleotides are TGCGCCAGCAGCCAAGTCTCGGGACTAGCGGGAGGTTCCACCGGGGAGCTGTTTTTT. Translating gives CASSQVSGLAGGSTGELFF.

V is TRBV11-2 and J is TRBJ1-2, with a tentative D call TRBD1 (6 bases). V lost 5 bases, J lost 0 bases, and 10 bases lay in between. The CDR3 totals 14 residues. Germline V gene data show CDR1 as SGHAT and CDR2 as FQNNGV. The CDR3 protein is CASSPGHPNYGYTF. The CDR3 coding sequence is TGTGCCAGCAGCCCGGGACACCCTAACTATGGCTACACCTTC.

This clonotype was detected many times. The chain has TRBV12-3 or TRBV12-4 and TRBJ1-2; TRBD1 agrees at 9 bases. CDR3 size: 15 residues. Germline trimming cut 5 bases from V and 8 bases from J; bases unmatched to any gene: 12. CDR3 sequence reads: CASSPLGTGTRGYTF. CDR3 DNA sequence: TGTGCCAGCAGTCCCCTCGGGACAGGGACCAGAGGCTACACCTTC.

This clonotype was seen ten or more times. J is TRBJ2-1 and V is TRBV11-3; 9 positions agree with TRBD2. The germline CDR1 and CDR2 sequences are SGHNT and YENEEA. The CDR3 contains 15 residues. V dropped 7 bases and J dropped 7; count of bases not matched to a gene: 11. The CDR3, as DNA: TGTGCCAGCACCCCGTTGGCGGGAGGGGGTAATGAGCAGTTCTTC. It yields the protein CASTPLAGGGNEQFF.

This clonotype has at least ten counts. CDR3 protein: CASSSHYNEQFF. The CDR3 nucleotides are TGTGCCAGCAGCTCCCACTACAATGAGCAGTTCTTC. The chain employs TRBV7-9 and TRBJ2-1, with no clear D. Trimming left V 4 bases short and J 3 bases short, with 4 bases between. The CDR3 contains 12 residues. Germline V CDR1 and CDR2: SEHNR, FQNEAQ (reference sequence).

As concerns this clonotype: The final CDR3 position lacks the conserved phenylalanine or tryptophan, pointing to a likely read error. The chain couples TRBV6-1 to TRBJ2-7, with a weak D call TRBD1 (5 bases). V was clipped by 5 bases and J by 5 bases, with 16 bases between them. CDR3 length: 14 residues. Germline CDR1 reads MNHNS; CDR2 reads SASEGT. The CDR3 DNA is TGTGCCAGCAGTTCCGGTCAGGGTCAAAACGAGCAGTACTCC. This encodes CASSSGQGQNEQYS.

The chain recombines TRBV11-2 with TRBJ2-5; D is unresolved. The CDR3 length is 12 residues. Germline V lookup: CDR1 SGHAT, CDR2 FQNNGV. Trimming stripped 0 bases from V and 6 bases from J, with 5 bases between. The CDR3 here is CASSLDGKTQYF. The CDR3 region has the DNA TGTGCCAGCAGCTTAGATGGAAAGACCCAGTACTTC.

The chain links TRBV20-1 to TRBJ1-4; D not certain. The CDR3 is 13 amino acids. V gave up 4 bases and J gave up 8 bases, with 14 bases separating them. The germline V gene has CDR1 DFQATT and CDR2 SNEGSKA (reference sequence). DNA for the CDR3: TGCAGTGCTATCCGAGGGCCAGAGGAAAAACTGTTTTTT. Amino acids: CSAIRGPEEKLFF.

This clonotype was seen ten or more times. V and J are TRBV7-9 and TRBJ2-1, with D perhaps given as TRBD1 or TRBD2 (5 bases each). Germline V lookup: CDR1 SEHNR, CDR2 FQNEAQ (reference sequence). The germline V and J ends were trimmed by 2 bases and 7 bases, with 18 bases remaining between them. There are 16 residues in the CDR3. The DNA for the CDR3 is TGTGCCAGCAGCTTATCGGAGGTGACAGCGGAAAATGAGCAGTTCTTC. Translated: CASSLSEVTAENEQFF.

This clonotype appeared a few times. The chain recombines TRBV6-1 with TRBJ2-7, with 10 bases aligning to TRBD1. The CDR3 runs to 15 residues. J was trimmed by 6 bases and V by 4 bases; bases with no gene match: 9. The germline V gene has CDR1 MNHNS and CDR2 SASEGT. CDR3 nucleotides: TGTGCCAGCAGTGGAGCCGGGACAGGGGTGTCCGAGCAGTACTTC. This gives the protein CASSGAGTGVSEQYF.

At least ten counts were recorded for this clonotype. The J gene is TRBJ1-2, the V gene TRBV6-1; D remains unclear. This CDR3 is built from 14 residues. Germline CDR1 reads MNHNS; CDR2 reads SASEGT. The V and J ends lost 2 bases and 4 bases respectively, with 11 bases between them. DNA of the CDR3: TGTGCCAGCAGTGAACGTTGGGGAAGCTATGGCTACACCTTC. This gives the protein CASSERWGSYGYTF.

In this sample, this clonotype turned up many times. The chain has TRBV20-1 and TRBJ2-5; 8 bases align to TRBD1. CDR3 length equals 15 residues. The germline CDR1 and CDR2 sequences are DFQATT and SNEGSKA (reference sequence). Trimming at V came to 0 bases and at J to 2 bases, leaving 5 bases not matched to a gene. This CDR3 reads CSARDIRTGQETQYF. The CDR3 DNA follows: TGCAGTGCTAGAGATATCAGGACAGGGCAAGAGACCCAGTACTTC.

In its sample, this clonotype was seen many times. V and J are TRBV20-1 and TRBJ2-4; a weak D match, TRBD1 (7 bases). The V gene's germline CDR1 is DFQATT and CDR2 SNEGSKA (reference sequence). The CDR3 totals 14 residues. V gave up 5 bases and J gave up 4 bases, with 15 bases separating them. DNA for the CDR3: TGCAGTGCTGGAGGGACAGCCCGTAAAAACATTCAGTACTTC. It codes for CSAGGTARKNIQYF.